Each of the 11 T cell receptor beta chains below was sequenced from the same sample in a study of blood T cell repertoires in COVID-19 (dated by TCRdb to 2018 to 2021). To prepare the library, the immunoSEQ multiplex PCR assay was applied. The table comes from immuneACCESS by way of TCRdb, which keeps in-frame sequences with V and J called. Part of the clones is missing from these tables; in studies checked, under half for an unresolved V gene and the rest for unknown reasons. This sample is represented by approximately 110,000 clones; more than 80% of them were singletons. Approximately 5% of the sample belongs to the ten largest clones. Material: peripheral blood. The receptors originated from a woman aged 55-75 years with COVID-19, enrolled during active disease.

V gene TRBV5-1 combines with J gene TRBJ2-3; 11 bases map to TRBD2. This CDR3 spans 14 amino acids. V gave up 0 bases and J gave up 12 bases; unmatched junction bases: 6. Germline V gene sequence: CDR1 SGHRS, CDR2 YFSETQ. CDR3 in amino acids: CASSLVAGGPDQYF. CDR3 bases: TGCGCCAGCAGCTTGGTAGCGGGGGGGCCTGATCAGTATTTT.

V is TRBV5-4 and J is TRBJ2-4, with TRBD2 identical over 16 bases. V shed 5 bases, J shed 1 base, and the junction held 12 bases outside the gene matches. Germline CDR1 and CDR2: SGHNT and YYREEE (reference sequence). CDR3 length equals 20 residues. The CDR3 DNA is TGTGCCAGCAGTAAACTACCGGGACTAGCGGGGGGGCTGGCCAAAAACATTCAGTACTTC. Translation gives CASSKLPGLAGGLAKNIQYF.

The chain recombines TRBV5-1 with TRBJ1-1; TRBD1 is a possible D gene (6 bases). Trimming took 0 bases from V and 0 from J, leaving 9 bases between them. Germline V gives CDR1 SGHRS, CDR2 YFSETQ. The CDR3 is 15 amino acids. As DNA, the CDR3 is TGCGCCAGCAGCTTGGAAGGACAGTTGAACACTGAAGCTTTCTTT. Its translation is CASSLEGQLNTEAFF.

The chain recombines TRBV3-1 (or the pseudogene TRBV3-2) with TRBJ2-1; 9 bases agree with TRBD1. V shed 4 bases and J 3 bases; nucleotides not matched to a gene: 7. Germline V gene sequence: CDR1 LGHDT, CDR2 YNNKEL (reference sequence). The CDR3 loop spans 16 amino acids. CDR3 sequence reads: CASSPKQGAVYNEQFF. CDR3 in DNA: TGTGCCAGCAGCCCCAAACAGGGGGCTGTCTACAATGAGCAGTTCTTC.

This chain connects TRBV2 to TRBJ1-1, with D uncertain. The CDR3 is made up of 13 amino acids. V shed 5 bases and J shed 6 bases, with 13 bases lying between them. The germline V gene has CDR1 SNHLY and CDR2 FYNNEI. The DNA of the CDR3 is TGTGCCAGCAGTTGGGTGAGGGCCTCTGAAGCTTTCTTT. Protein product: CASSWVRASEAFF. The full variable domain, in which reference TRBV2 and TRBJ1-1 provide the parts outside the CDR3, is EPEVTQTPSHQVTQMGQEVILRCVPISNHLYFYWYRQILGQKVEFLVSFYNNEISEKSEIFDDQFSVERPDGSNFTLKIRSTKLEDSAMYFCASSWVRASEAFFGQGTRLTVV.

The chain uses TRBV5-1 and TRBJ2-1; tentatively, D is TRBD2 (5 bases). In germline, CDR1 is SGHRS, CDR2 YFSETQ. V was trimmed by 0 bases and J by 0 bases, leaving 10 bases between them. The CDR3 consists of 16 residues. CDR3 sequence (DNA): TGCGCCAGCAGCTTGGATTCCCGGGGCTCCTACAATGAGCAGTTCTTC. This translates into CASSLDSRGSYNEQFF.

The chain couples TRBV6-5 to TRBJ2-7, with 11 bases matching TRBD2. The CDR3 is 14 amino acids. Per germline, CDR1 MNHEY and CDR2 SVGAGI. V was clipped by 7 bases and J by 5 bases; unmatched bases: 7. CDR3: CASKVAGGPDEQYF. Here the CDR3 DNA reads TGTGCCAGCAAAGTAGCGGGGGGGCCCGACGAGCAGTACTTC.

The chain links TRBV6-1 to TRBJ2-7, with D possibly being TRBD1 (6 bases). V lost 0 bases, J lost 2 bases, and 14 bases lay in between. The length of the CDR3 is 16 residues. Germline values: CDR1 MNHNS, CDR2 SASEGT. CDR3 DNA: TGTGCCAGCAGTGAAGCGCTAGGGGGTGTTACCTACGAGCAGTACTTC. Translated: CASSEALGGVTYEQYF.

A few counts support this clone. This chain joins TRBV6-6 and TRBJ1-2; 7 nucleotides agree with TRBD1. CDR1 MNHNY and CDR2 SVGAGI come from the germline V gene (reference sequence). J gave up 1 base and V 9 bases, and 8 bases lay outside the gene matches. The CDR3 is 14 amino acids. CDR3 in DNA: TGTGCCAGTCGACCGGGACAGAATAACTATGGCTACACCTTC. It encodes CASRPGQNNYGYTF.

This chain connects TRBV6-5 to TRBJ2-5; tentative D call: TRBD2 (5 bases). The CDR3 is 10 residues long. Trimming shortened V by 7 bases and J by 5 bases, and 5 bases separated the two germline ends. The germline V gene encodes CDR1 MNHEY and CDR2 SVGAGI. CDR3 sequence: CASTGETQYF. The DNA for the CDR3 is TGTGCCAGCACGGGGGAGACCCAGTACTTC.

This clone appeared a few times. The chain recombines TRBV2 with TRBJ1-1, with a possible D match to TRBD1 (5 bases). V gave up 8 bases and J gave up 6 bases, with 10 bases separating them. CDR1 and CDR2 from the germline V gene are SNHLY and FYNNEI. This CDR3 contains 11 residues. The CDR3 DNA follows: TGTGCCAGCGGTAGGGGTTCTGAAGCTTTCTTT. This codes for CASGRGSEAFF.